A single sample is the source of the 30 T cell receptor beta chains below, sequenced in a study of blood T cells in healthy people across ages. Alongside a J-beta primer mix, a sample-barcoded 5' primer served in a second PCR lasting about 7 to 11 cycles. TCRdb processed the 5' RACE reads anew with MiXCR; each CDR3 protein has one entry. In the table there are 1.4 million to 1.5 million distinct CDR3 sequences, 35% to 45% of which are singletons. Input material: blood. The receptors were sampled from a woman in her late teens or twenties in good health.

V gene TRBV6-6 combines with J gene TRBJ1-6; D unclear. The CDR3 consists of 15 residues. Germline V gene lookup returns CDR1 MNHNY and CDR2 SVGAGI (reference sequence). V lost 8 bases to trimming and J lost 7 bases, with 18 bases between them. DNA of the CDR3: TGTGCCAGCGGACTAACGGTGTGGGAAAATTCACCCCTCCACTTT. It yields the protein CASGLTVWENSPLHF.

This clonotype has just a few counts. The rearrangement links TRBV7-9 to TRBJ2-5; TRBD2 aligns across 9 bases. The CDR3 consists of 16 residues. Germline V gene data show CDR1 as SEHNR and CDR2 as FQNEAQ (reference sequence). The J segment lost 5 bases and the V segment lost 4 bases, leaving 11 bases of the junction unmatched. This CDR3 reads CASSSLGLAIVETQYF. CDR3 coding DNA: TGTGCCAGCAGCTCCCTAGGACTAGCGATTGTGGAGACCCAGTACTTC.

This clonotype was recorded a few times. The rearrangement joins TRBV6-1 to TRBJ1-2; 7 nucleotides match TRBD1. J gave up 7 bases and V 6 bases, and 14 bases lay outside the gene matches. This CDR3 region has 15 residues. CDR1 MNHNS and CDR2 SASEGT come from the germline V gene. The CDR3 reads CASSPTSGTASGYTF. Here the CDR3 DNA reads TGTGCCAGCAGCCCAACCTCCGGGACAGCATCTGGCTACACCTTC.

The CDR3 DNA follows: TGCAGTGCTAGTGAAACACTGGGACCACTTCGCGTCGCTTTCTTT. Translation: CSASETLGPLRVAFF. This rearrangement joins TRBV20-1 to TRBJ1-1, with a weak D call TRBD1 (5 bases). Germline assignment: CDR1 DFQATT and CDR2 SNEGSKA (reference sequence). This CDR3 has 15 amino acids. V dropped 3 bases and J dropped 11 bases, with 25 bases sitting between them.

The chain couples TRBV27 to TRBJ1-5; D is unresolved. This CDR3 has 13 residues. V lost 5 bases and J lost 3, with 8 bases in between. CDR1 is MNHEY, CDR2 SMNVEV, per germline (reference sequence). The DNA for the CDR3 is TGTGCCAGCAGTCGGGTCATCAATCAGCCCCAGCATTTT. As protein: CASSRVINQPQHF.

This sequence joins TRBV6-5 and TRBJ1-4; a weak D match, TRBD1 (5 bases). The CDR3 runs 14 residues. Germline V gives CDR1 MNHEY, CDR2 SVGAGI. Between the trimmed V and J ends, which lost 5 bases and 8 bases, there was a span of 15 bases. The chain's CDR3 is CASSTNQGGEKLFF. As DNA, the CDR3 is TGTGCCAGCAGTACGAATCAGGGAGGAGAAAAACTGTTTTTT.

The genes are TRBV7-9 and TRBJ2-2; D not resolved. The CDR3 length is 12 residues. V lost 4 bases, J lost 7 bases, and 7 bases lay in between. The germline V gene has CDR1 SEHNR and CDR2 FQNEAQ (reference sequence). The CDR3 nucleotides read TGTGCCAGCAGCTCCCAGGTCGGGGAGCTGTTTTTT. Translation: CASSSQVGELFF.

The chain links TRBV20-1 to TRBJ2-3; 12 nucleotides match TRBD2. J gave up 5 bases and V 6 bases, and 6 bases lay outside the gene matches. The V gene's germline CDR1 is DFQATT and CDR2 SNEGSKA (reference sequence). This CDR3 region has 14 residues. The CDR3 region is CSAVLAGGLDTQYF. The CDR3 DNA reads TGCAGTGCAGTACTAGCGGGGGGTCTAGATACGCAGTATTTT.

The CDR3 here is CASSFPGLAGRRSYNEQYF. CDR3 sequence (DNA): TGTGCCAGCAGCTTCCCAGGACTAGCGGGACGACGCTCCTACAATGAGCAGTACTTC. The gene calls are TRBV7-2 and TRBJ2-1; the match to TRBD2 covers 12 bases. The J call is uncertain, as TRBJ2-7 better fits the DNA end. The germline V gene has CDR1 SGHTA and CDR2 FQGNSA. The CDR3 has 19 residues.

This clonotype was seen more than once but under ten times. The rearrangement joins TRBV29-1 to TRBJ1-1; D gene unclear. V shed 4 bases and J shed 5 bases, with 8 bases lying between them. Germline-derived CDR1 and CDR2 are SQVTM and ANQGSEA. CDR3 length: 11 amino acids. The CDR3 spells CSVVVATEAFF. CDR3 nucleotides: TGCAGCGTTGTGGTGGCAACTGAAGCTTTCTTT.

This clonotype was recorded at least ten times. A junction end diverges from the germline sequence, so it may reflect a read error. The chain uses TRBV29-1 and TRBJ2-3; 7 bases map to TRBD1. The V gene's germline CDR1 is SQVTM and CDR2 ANQGSEA. This CDR3 has 13 amino acids. The CDR3 region is CSVEGGAADTQYF. As DNA, the CDR3 is TGCAGCGTGGAAGGGGGCGCAGCAGATACGCAGTATTTT.

The chain joins TRBV12-3 or TRBV12-4 to TRBJ2-1, with D hard to call. Trimming took off 3 bases at V and 7 bases at J, with 7 bases between the two ends. This CDR3 is built from 12 residues. The CDR3 DNA sequence: TGTGCCAGCAGTTTCACTCGTAATGAGCAGTTCTTC. Translated, it gives CASSFTRNEQFF.

The chain recombines TRBV21-1 with TRBJ1-2. TRBV21-1 is a recognized pseudogene. The CDR3 contains 18 residues. CDR3 DNA sequence: TGTGCCAGCAGCAAAGCGCTTTCTGGGGGTACGCTGTTCAATGGCTACACCTTC. Translating gives CASSKALSGGTLFNGYTF.

This clonotype showed up just a few times. The chain couples TRBV20-1 to TRBJ1-4; D is uncertain. The CDR3 contains 14 residues. Trimming shortened V by 3 bases and J by 8 bases, and 16 bases separated the two germline ends. Looked up from germline, CDR1 is DFQATT and CDR2 is SNEGSKA (reference sequence). The CDR3 DNA is TGCAGTGCTAGTCATTCCCCCGGCGGGGAAAAACTGTTTTTT. Its protein product is CSASHSPGGEKLFF.

V gene TRBV11-2 combines with J gene TRBJ2-7; weak D call: TRBD1 (6 bases). The better agreement between TRBJ2-5 and the DNA end casts doubt on the J call. Germline V gene lookup returns CDR1 SGHAT and CDR2 FQNNGV. This CDR3 comprises 14 residues. The CDR3 bases are TGTGCCAGCAGCCCCCCAGGACAGCAAAAGACCCAGTACTTC. Its translation: CASSPPGQQKTQYF.

Comments on this clonotype: A read error is possible here, since a much larger clone lies one base away. The rearrangement links TRBV29-1 to TRBJ2-5, with D perhaps TRBD1 (6 bases). Germline CDR1 SQVTM, CDR2 ANQGSEA. The CDR3 has 13 amino acids. Here the CDR3 reads CSAESQGEETQYF. The CDR3 bases are TGCAGCGCTGAATCACAGGGTGAAGAGACCCAGTACTTC.

The chain carries TRBV7-2 and TRBJ2-3; 9 positions agree with TRBD1. CDR1 is SGHTA, CDR2 FQGNSA, per germline. V was pared by 5 bases and J by 5 bases, with 5 bases of the junction left unmatched. This CDR3 comprises 14 residues. The CDR3 is CASSVQGAVDTQYF. The DNA of the CDR3 is TGTGCCAGCAGCGTACAGGGGGCGGTAGATACGCAGTATTTT.

This chain links TRBV5-1 with TRBJ2-7; tentatively, D is TRBD1 or TRBD2 (6 bases each). V lost 0 bases and J 3 bases, leaving 16 bases between the germline ends. The germline V gene has CDR1 SGHRS and CDR2 YFSETQ. The length of the CDR3 is 16 residues. The CDR3 is CASSLAPSGANYEQYF. CDR3 DNA sequence: TGCGCCAGCAGCTTGGCCCCCTCGGGGGCCAACTACGAGCAGTACTTC.

The table lists this clonotype with a few counts. V usage is TRBV6-5 and J usage is TRBJ2-7; no definite D call. The ends were cut back, 4 bases at V and 4 bases at J, with 8 bases in the middle. This CDR3 is 12 amino acids long. Germline CDR1 is MNHEY and CDR2 is SVGAGI. The CDR3 DNA reads as TGTGCCAGCAGTTTTCTTAAGTACGAGCAGTACTTC. This translates into CASSFLKYEQYF.

Points on this clonotype: The germline gene is not matched at one end of the junction; a read error may be the cause. The J gene is TRBJ2-3, the V gene TRBV10-3; D unresolved. This CDR3 is built from 13 residues. Germline CDR1 is ENHRY and CDR2 is SYGVKD. The CDR3 is CAVSEDSTDTQYF. For the CDR3, the DNA is TGTGCCGTCAGCGAGGACAGCACAGATACGCAGTATTTT.

This clonotype was seen a handful of times. The chain carries TRBV20-1 and TRBJ1-1; D remains unclear. The germline gives CDR1 DFQATT, CDR2 SNEGSKA (reference sequence). Trimming removed 6 bases at V and 0 bases at J, with 14 bases between. The CDR3 has 14 amino acids. CDR3 in DNA: TGCAGTGCCCTGGCGAACAGAATGAACACTGAAGCTTTCTTT. As protein: CSALANRMNTEAFF.

This clonotype has just a few counts. The rearrangement links TRBV5-1 to TRBJ2-7, with 10 bases that match TRBD1. This CDR3 region has 13 residues. Germline V lookup: CDR1 SGHRS, CDR2 YFSETQ. After removal of 4 bases from V and 6 bases from J, the junction contained 4 bases not matched to a gene. In DNA, the CDR3 is TGCGCCAGCAGCAAGACAGGGGGCGGCGAGCAGTACTTC. It is translated as CASSKTGGGEQYF.

This clonotype was seen just once. At one end the junction does not follow the germline gene, possibly because of a read error. CDR3 nucleotides: TGTGCCAGCAGTATACTAGCGGGGCAAGGGACCCAGTACTTC. Its translation: CASSILAGQGTQYF. V is TRBV7-9 and J is TRBJ2-5, with 10 bases lining up with TRBD2. CDR1 and CDR2 from the germline V gene are SEHNR and FQNEAQ (reference sequence). This CDR3 spans 14 amino acids.

V and J are TRBV5-1 and TRBJ2-5; tentatively, D is TRBD1 (6 bases). Germline V gene lookup returns CDR1 SGHRS and CDR2 YFSETQ. V lost 3 bases, J lost 2 bases, and 14 bases lay in between. This CDR3 is 15 amino acids long. CDR3: CASSSTGIGQETQYF. The CDR3, as DNA: TGCGCCAGCAGCTCAACAGGGATAGGGCAAGAGACCCAGTACTTC. The whole variable domain, filled in from reference TRBV5-1 and TRBJ2-5, reads KAGVTQTPRYLIKTRGQQVTLSCSPISGHRSVSWYQQTPGQGLQFLFEYFSETQRNKGNFPGRFSGRQFSNSRSEMNVSTLELGDSALYLCASSSTGIGQETQYFGPGTRLLVL.

This clonotype was counted only a few times. The chain has TRBV6-1 and TRBJ2-5; tentatively, D is TRBD2 (6 bases). The DNA end lines up better with TRBJ2-7; the J call may be wrong. CDR3 length: 15 amino acids. Germline CDR1 is MNHNS and CDR2 is SASEGT. The CDR3, as DNA: TGTGCCAGCAGTGAAGAGGGACTCACATACTACGAGCAGTACTTC. Translation gives CASSEEGLTYYEQYF.

V is TRBV24-1 and J is TRBJ1-2; D is unclear. CDR1 is KGHDR, CDR2 SFDVKD, per germline. V gave up 3 bases and J gave up 4 bases, with 20 bases separating them. The CDR3 runs to 17 residues. The CDR3 loop reads CATSDPYQTSQGYGYTF. Written as DNA, the CDR3 is TGTGCCACCAGTGATCCCTACCAGACAAGTCAAGGCTATGGCTACACCTTC.

The chain links TRBV7-9 to TRBJ2-3; D is unresolved. V lost 0 bases and J 4 bases, leaving 14 bases between the germline ends. CDR1 and CDR2 from the germline V gene are SEHNR and FQNEAQ (reference sequence). This CDR3 has 16 residues. In DNA, the CDR3 is TGTGCCAGCAGCTTAGCCGGTAGCCCACGCCCAGATACGCAGTATTTT. Amino acids: CASSLAGSPRPDTQYF.

The chain is built from TRBV4-1 and TRBJ2-7; D gene ambiguous. From germline, CDR1 is MGHRA and CDR2 YSYEKL. This CDR3 has 15 residues. The germline V and J ends were trimmed by 3 bases and 0 bases, with 12 bases remaining between them. CDR3 DNA sequence: TGCGCCAGCAGCCACCAGTCCCCTTACTCCTACGAGCAGTACTTC. Its translation: CASSHQSPYSYEQYF.

This sequence joins TRBV10-3 and TRBJ2-1; 9 bases align to TRBD1. Germline-derived CDR1 and CDR2 are ENHRY and SYGVKD. V gave up 8 bases and J gave up 7 bases; unmatched junction bases: 6. The CDR3 loop spans 13 amino acids. The CDR3 DNA reads TGTGCCATCGGGAGGGACAGGGCGAATGAGCAGTTCTTC. This encodes CAIGRDRANEQFF.

This chain uses TRBV3-1 with TRBJ2-7, with 7 nucleotides matching TRBD2. Germline CDR1 is LGHDT and CDR2 is YNNKEL (reference sequence). This CDR3 spans 17 amino acids. V dropped 0 bases and J dropped 7; count of bases not matched to a gene: 15. The CDR3 loop reads CASSQEIWAGEDNEQYF. As DNA, the CDR3 is TGTGCCAGCAGCCAAGAAATTTGGGCGGGAGAAGACAATGAGCAGTACTTC.